The 9 T cell receptor beta chains below come from one sample, sequenced in a study of memory CD4+ T cells and cytomegalovirus serostatus. The method was immunoSEQ multiplex PCR; TCRdb's version includes in-frame clones alone and lacks a portion of them. The sample lists approximately 60,000 clones; about 81% were seen once. The sort gate was single viable CD3+CD4+CD8-CD45RO+ cells for memory CD4+ T cells. The sample was memory CD4+ T cells from blood. These receptors all come from an adult in good health and CMV-seronegative.

This clone turned up a few times. The rearrangement uses TRBV5-4 and TRBJ2-1; D might be TRBD1 (6 bases). The CDR3 extends over 15 amino acids. The germline CDR1 and CDR2 sequences are SGHNT and YYREEE (reference sequence). With 7 bases removed from V and 5 bases from J, the gap between germline ends came to 19 bases. Here the CDR3 DNA reads TGTGCCAGCTTTGGGGGCGGAATTTCAAACAATGAGCAGTTCTTC. Protein sequence: CASFGGGISNNEQFF.

The rearrangement uses TRBV10-2 and TRBJ2-5; D unresolved. The J call may not be correct, given that the DNA end is closer to TRBJ2-7. Germline assignment: CDR1 WSHSY and CDR2 SAAADI. This CDR3 comprises 13 residues. The CDR3 is CASSDLSGYEQYF. CDR3 in DNA: TGCGCCAGCAGTGACCTGAGTGGCTACGAGCAGTACTTC.

The gene calls are TRBV11-2 and TRBJ2-5; D remains unclear. CDR3 size: 14 residues. Germline CDR1 reads SGHAT; CDR2 reads FQNNGV. Deletions cut 3 bases from V and 2 bases from J, with 10 bases between. Here the CDR3 reads CASSFGQVQETQYF. The DNA of the CDR3 is TGTGCCAGCAGCTTTGGGCAGGTTCAAGAGACCCAGTACTTC.

This clone has just one count. Other DNA sequences in this sample translate to the same CDR3. In DNA, the CDR3 is TGTGCCAGCAGCGTCCGGGGTCAACAGCCCCAGCATTTT. Translated, it gives CASSVRGQQPQHF. The chain joins TRBV7-2 to TRBJ1-5; the D is unclear. Trimming left V 5 bases short and J 7 bases short, with 12 bases between. CDR3 length: 13 amino acids. Germline V gene sequence: CDR1 SGHTA, CDR2 FQGNSA.

Here the CDR3 reads CASSAFAHRAGNTIYF. CDR3 sequence (DNA): TGTGCCAGCAGTGCGTTTGCTCACAGAGCTGGAAACACCATATATTTT. J is TRBJ1-3 and V is TRBV28; no clear D gene. The CDR3 is 16 amino acids. CDR1 MDHEN and CDR2 SYDVKM come from the germline V gene. The V end was cut by 5 bases, the J end by 2 bases, with 16 bases between.

This sequence joins TRBV2 and TRBJ2-4, with D perhaps matching TRBD2 (6 bases). The germline CDR1 and CDR2 sequences are SNHLY and FYNNEI. Trimming shortened V by 7 bases and J by 8 bases, and 15 bases separated the two germline ends. This CDR3 contains 13 residues. The CDR3 nucleotides read TGTGCCAGCATATTCGGCGGGGCAGACATTCAGTACTTC. Encoded protein: CASIFGGADIQYF.

The rearrangement uses TRBV6-1 and TRBJ1-2; 8 bases are shared with TRBD1. The CDR3 loop spans 14 amino acids. After removal of 2 bases from V and 7 bases from J, the junction contained 6 bases not matched to a gene. Germline V gives CDR1 MNHNS, CDR2 SASEGT. CDR3 sequence reads: CASSERGTGRGYTF. In nucleotides, the CDR3 is TGTGCCAGCAGTGAAAGGGGGACAGGTCGTGGCTACACCTTC.

This clone appeared once. The chain combines TRBV6-5 with TRBJ2-2; 7 bases fit TRBD1. The CDR3 length is 14 residues. With V trimmed by 8 bases and J by 0 bases, 3 bases remained unmatched. The germline V gene encodes CDR1 MNHEY and CDR2 SVGAGI. The CDR3: CASYRGPNTGELFF. In DNA form, the CDR3 reads TGTGCCAGCTACAGGGGCCCGAACACCGGGGAGCTGTTTTTT.

This clone was counted a few times. For the CDR3, the DNA is TGTGCCAGTAGTATTAGCTGGAGGGGCGAGCAGTACTTC. Amino acid sequence: CASSISWRGEQYF. The V and J genes are TRBV19 and TRBJ2-7; TRBD2 is a possible D gene (6 bases). Trimming took 3 bases from V and 6 from J, leaving 12 bases between them. The CDR3 loop spans 13 amino acids. In germline, CDR1 is LNHDA, CDR2 SQIVND (reference sequence).